The subject of this entry is one TCR beta chain. Which cohort a participant joined came from the clinical history participants gave. The sample belongs to a study of blood T cell repertoires in COVID-19. TCRdb's table, derived via immunoSEQ multiplex PCR, lists solely in-frame clones and lacks some. The profile shows 40,000 to 55,000 clones, about 78% of them singletons. The CDR3 covers 15 residues. Trimming pared 4 bases from V and 0 bases from J, leaving 10 bases between. Per the germline V gene, CDR1 is LGHDT and CDR2 is YNNKEL (reference sequence). Sequencing was done on a sample of PBMCs or T cells enriched from blood (not recorded which). The chain has TRBV3-1 (or the pseudogene TRBV3-2) and TRBJ1-3; D call uncertain. The sequence was collected from a woman aged 45-59 years with acute COVID-19. The CDR3 here is CASSPYPLSGNTIYF. CDR3 coding DNA: TGTGCCAGCAGCCCCTACCCCCTCTCTGGAAACACCATATATTTT.